Listed here are 30 T cell receptor beta chains from one sample, sequenced in a study of shared clonotypes between healthy human individuals. Generated by immunoSEQ multiplex PCR, the TCRdb table keeps only in-frame clones and is missing some. This table has some 2 million clones, about 95% appearing once. Naivety among CD8 cells was defined by CD45RO negativity and positive CCR7 selection, thereby excluding terminally differentiated effector memory CD45RA+ cells. Sequences were obtained from naive CD8+ T cells sorted from blood. These receptor sequences come from a man between 18 and 29 years old in good health.

This clone was recorded only once. The gene calls are TRBV5-4 and TRBJ1-6, with TRBD1 as a possible D gene (6 bases). Germline V gives CDR1 SGHNT, CDR2 YYREEE (reference sequence). V lost 3 bases, J lost 2 bases, and 12 bases lay in between. The CDR3 is 16 amino acids. DNA for the CDR3: TGTGCCAGCAGCTCTGTGGACAGAACCTATAATTCACCCCTCCACTTT. Its protein product is CASSSVDRTYNSPLHF.

This clone has a single count. The chain links TRBV7-9 to TRBJ1-2; a weak D match, TRBD1 (5 bases). This CDR3 is 14 amino acids long. Trimming cost V 0 bases and J 4 bases, with 9 bases left between them. Germline V gives CDR1 SEHNR, CDR2 FQNEAQ (reference sequence). The CDR3 sequence: CASSLAGAVYGYTF. In DNA form, the CDR3 reads TGTGCCAGCAGCTTAGCAGGGGCTGTCTATGGCTACACCTTC.

The rearrangement links TRBV6-5 to TRBJ2-1; no firm D call. Germline CDR1 reads MNHEY; CDR2 reads SVGAGI. The CDR3 runs to 14 residues. Between the trimmed V and J ends, which lost 5 bases and 3 bases, there was a span of 11 bases. The CDR3 protein is CASSAEGSYNEQFF. CDR3 sequence (DNA): TGTGCCAGCAGTGCAGAAGGAAGCTACAATGAGCAGTTCTTC.

This chain joins TRBV29-1 and TRBJ2-7; tentative D call: TRBD1 (5 bases). The CDR3 is made up of 11 amino acids. The V gene's germline CDR1 is SQVTM and CDR2 ANQGSEA. Trimming stripped 7 bases from V and 2 bases from J, with 9 bases between. CDR3 residues: CSAMDTYEQYF. CDR3 DNA: TGCAGCGCTATGGACACCTACGAGCAGTACTTC.

The rearrangement uses TRBV28 and TRBJ1-1; D is ambiguous. The germline gives CDR1 MDHEN, CDR2 SYDVKM. The CDR3 is made up of 12 amino acids. V gave up 5 bases and J gave up 7 bases, with 11 bases separating them. CDR3 sequence (DNA): TGTGCCAGCAGTCCCCAAACAGTTGAAGCTTTCTTT. Encoded protein: CASSPQTVEAFF. Filled out from reference TRBV28 and TRBJ1-1, the complete variable domain reads DVKVTQSSRYLVKRTGEKVFLECVQDMDHENMFWYRQDPGLGLRLIYFSYDVKMKEKGDIPEGYSVSREKKERFSLILESASTNQTSMYLCASSPQTVEAFFGQGTRLTVV.

As concerns this clone: In the same sample, other DNA sequences code for this CDR3. V usage is TRBV29-1 and J usage is TRBJ1-3; 7 bases align to TRBD1. Germline V gives CDR1 SQVTM, CDR2 ANQGSEA. This CDR3 contains 12 residues. With 7 bases clipped from V and 3 bases from J, the junction kept 3 bases outside the gene matches. CDR3 loop: CSASGGGNTIYF. CDR3 nucleotides: TGCAGCGCCTCAGGGGGTGGAAACACCATATATTTT.

This clone occurred once. This chain links TRBV7-9 with TRBJ1-2; 11 bases fit TRBD1. The CDR3 consists of 14 residues. V trimming: 5 bases; J trimming: 10 bases; junction bases outside the gene matches: 9. CDR1 is SEHNR, CDR2 FQNEAQ, per germline (reference sequence). The CDR3 region has the DNA TGTGCCAGCAGCCCTCCCGGGACAGGGGGTATCTACACCTTC. This codes for CASSPPGTGGIYTF.

Concerning this clone itself: Other DNA sequences in this specimen translate into the identical CDR3. This sequence joins TRBV27 and TRBJ2-7; a possible D gene is TRBD1 (5 bases). In germline, CDR1 is MNHEY, CDR2 SMNVEV (reference sequence). The length of the CDR3 is 13 residues. V lost 4 bases and J 1 base, leaving 8 bases between the germline ends. DNA of the CDR3: TGTGCCAGCAGTTCCAGGGCGTCCTACGAGCAGTACTTC. Translated, it gives CASSSRASYEQYF.

This clone was seen more than once but under ten times. Other DNA sequences of this sample code for an identical CDR3. The V and J genes are TRBV10-1 and TRBJ1-1; D unresolved. Germline CDR1 reads WNHNN; CDR2 reads SYGVQD (reference sequence). This CDR3 is built from 11 residues. V was clipped by 2 bases and J by 4 bases, with 2 bases between them. The CDR3 DNA is TGCGCCAGCAGTGAGGGCACTGAAGCTTTCTTT. Protein product: CASSEGTEAFF.

About this clone itself: Other DNA sequences in the sample encode the same CDR3. The chain carries TRBV7-3 and TRBJ2-3; perhaps TRBD2 as D (6 bases). Germline V gives CDR1 SGHTA, CDR2 FQGTGA. The CDR3 has 14 amino acids. The V end was cut by 2 bases, the J end by 4 bases, with 10 bases between. CDR3 coding DNA: TGTGCCAGCAGCTTACTAGGCGGGGCAGATACGCAGTATTTT. Its translation: CASSLLGGADTQYF.

The chain employs TRBV7-9 and TRBJ2-1, with 9 nucleotides matching TRBD2. This CDR3 region has 16 residues. The germline V gene encodes CDR1 SEHNR and CDR2 FQNEAQ (reference sequence). The V segment lost 4 bases and the J segment 6 bases; nucleotides outside the gene matches: 10. In DNA, the CDR3 is TGTGCCAGCAGCTCGCCTGGCGGGGGGGTGCCCAATGAGCAGTTCTTC. Translation: CASSSPGGGVPNEQFF.

This clone is a singleton in its sample. V is TRBV4-3 and J is TRBJ2-3, with no clear D. Germline lookup yields CDR1 LGHNA and CDR2 YSLEER. The CDR3 consists of 15 residues. The V and J ends lost 2 bases and 6 bases respectively, with 15 bases between them. The CDR3 here is CASSQLPDPSDTQYF. As DNA, the CDR3 is TGCGCCAGCAGCCAACTTCCGGACCCTTCGGATACGCAGTATTTT.

Notes on this clone: Other nucleotide sequences in the sample specify the same CDR3. This sequence joins TRBV14 and TRBJ2-7; weak D call: TRBD2 (6 bases). CDR3 size: 14 residues. Per the germline V gene, CDR1 is SGHDN and CDR2 is FVKESK. Deletions cut 1 base from V and 0 bases from J, with 7 bases between. The CDR3 reads CASSQVGGSYEQYF. Here the CDR3 DNA reads TGTGCCAGCAGCCAAGTCGGGGGCTCCTACGAGCAGTACTTC.

This chain uses TRBV25-1 with TRBJ1-6, with a weak D call TRBD1 (5 bases). The germline V gene encodes CDR1 MGHDK and CDR2 SYGVNS. With 7 bases removed from V and 12 bases from J, the gap between germline ends came to 16 bases. The CDR3 loop spans 13 amino acids. For the CDR3, the DNA is TGTGCCAGCACCGGGGGGGGAATTGGACCCCTCCACTTT. This encodes CASTGGGIGPLHF. The full variable domain, rest sourced from reference TRBV25-1 and TRBJ1-6, is EADIYQTPRYLVIGTGKKITLECSQTMGHDKMYWYQQDPGMELHLIHYSYGVNSTEKGDLSSESTVSRIRTEHFPLTLESARPSHTSQYLCASTGGGIGPLHFGNGTRLTVT.

CDR3 region: CARQLPGQETSGANVLTF. CDR3 DNA: TGTGCCAGACAGCTACCGGGACAGGAAACCTCTGGGGCCAACGTCCTGACTTTC. The chain couples TRBV19 to TRBJ2-6, with 8 nucleotides matching TRBD1. Trimming at V came to 9 bases and at J to 0 bases, leaving 13 bases not matched to a gene. CDR3 length: 18 residues. The germline CDR1 and CDR2 sequences are LNHDA and SQIVND (reference sequence).

The chain is built from TRBV6-5 and TRBJ2-5; tentatively, D is TRBD1 (6 bases). Trimming cost V 3 bases and J 0 bases, with 11 bases left between them. Per germline, CDR1 MNHEY and CDR2 SVGAGI. The CDR3 has 15 residues. CDR3 loop: CASSYQGTDQETQYF. The CDR3 nucleotides are TGTGCCAGCAGTTATCAGGGGACCGACCAAGAGACCCAGTACTTC.

This clone occurred a few times. V and J are TRBV15 and TRBJ2-5; maybe TRBD2 (5 bases). This CDR3 has 14 residues. Germline V CDR1 and CDR2: LNHNV, YYDKDF (reference sequence). The V end lost 4 bases, the J end lost 2 bases, and 11 bases lay between the germline ends. As DNA, the CDR3 is TGTGCCACCAGCACGCGAGCGGCGCAAGAGACCCAGTACTTC. Translated, it gives CATSTRAAQETQYF.

This sequence joins TRBV4-3 and TRBJ2-2; 8 nucleotides align to TRBD1. CDR3 length equals 15 residues. J was trimmed by 3 bases and V by 5 bases; bases with no gene match: 5. Looked up from germline, CDR1 is LGHNA and CDR2 is YSLEER. The CDR3 sequence is CASSVDRAYTGELFF. CDR3 DNA sequence: TGCGCCAGCAGCGTGGACAGGGCGTACACCGGGGAGCTGTTTTTT.

The rearrangement joins TRBV6-5 to TRBJ2-1; D uncertain. CDR3 length equals 13 residues. The ends were cut back, 11 bases at V and 0 bases at J, with 11 bases in the middle. Germline CDR1 MNHEY, CDR2 SVGAGI. Written as DNA, the CDR3 is TGTGCCGCGAGTTTAAGCTCCTACAATGAGCAGTTCTTC. Amino acids: CAASLSSYNEQFF.

The chain joins TRBV9 to TRBJ2-1; a possible D gene is TRBD1 (6 bases). Germline V CDR1 and CDR2: SGDLS, YYNGEE. The CDR3 covers 12 residues. Deletions cut 2 bases from V and 8 bases from J, with 8 bases between. DNA for the CDR3: TGTGCCAGCAGCGTCCAGGGGTATGAGCAGTTCTTC. This sequence encodes CASSVQGYEQFF.

This clone was seen a single time. The rearrangement uses TRBV16 and TRBJ1-1; no firm D call. This CDR3 comprises 15 residues. The germline gives CDR1 KGHSY, CDR2 FQNENV. V lost 1 base, J lost 1 base, and 10 bases lay in between. The CDR3 loop reads CASSQLVEQNTEAFF. CDR3 in DNA: TGTGCCAGCAGCCAATTGGTCGAACAGAACACTGAAGCTTTCTTT.

V is TRBV7-9 and J is TRBJ1-1, with 8 bases aligning to TRBD1. V shed 1 base, J shed 5 bases, and the junction held 9 bases outside the gene matches. Germline assignment: CDR1 SEHNR and CDR2 FQNEAQ (reference sequence). The CDR3 runs 16 residues. The CDR3 region is CASSLEVRTGRTEAFF. The CDR3 DNA follows: TGTGCCAGCAGCTTAGAAGTCCGGACAGGGAGGACTGAAGCTTTCTTT.

V gene TRBV9 combines with J gene TRBJ1-1, with D unresolved. The CDR3 is 15 residues long. CDR1 and CDR2 from the germline V gene are SGDLS and YYNGEE. V was clipped by 0 bases and J by 0 bases, with 9 bases between them. CDR3 protein: CASSVGASMNTEAFF. The CDR3 DNA reads TGTGCCAGCAGCGTAGGGGCCAGCATGAACACTGAAGCTTTCTTT.

J is TRBJ1-6 and V is TRBV7-9; TRBD1 matches 8 bases. Losses at the gene ends were 5 bases for V and 9 bases for J; bases not matched to a gene: 12. Germline CDR1 reads SEHNR; CDR2 reads FQNEAQ (reference sequence). The CDR3 consists of 16 residues. The CDR3 nucleotides are TGTGCCAGCAGCATTACACTGCAGGGGGCTCGTTCACCCCTCCACTTT. Protein sequence: CASSITLQGARSPLHF.

The chain joins TRBV6-1 to TRBJ1-4; D not resolved. V was trimmed by 5 bases and J by 4 bases, leaving 14 bases between them. Germline CDR1 and CDR2: MNHNS and SASEGT. The CDR3 is 15 amino acids. CDR3 residues: CASSRLTLINEKLFF. CDR3 coding DNA: TGTGCCAGCAGTCGCCTGACACTGATTAATGAAAAACTGTTTTTT.

The V and J genes are TRBV4-1 and TRBJ2-2; 8 positions match TRBD1. The trim removed 4 bases at V and 6 bases at J, leaving 10 bases unmatched. The CDR3 contains 16 residues. Germline CDR1 is MGHRA and CDR2 is YSYEKL. The CDR3 nucleotides are TGCGCCAGCAGCCTTGAGCAGGGGGCTAAGGCCGGGGAGCTGTTTTTT. Translating gives CASSLEQGAKAGELFF.

The genes are TRBV7-9 and TRBJ2-3, with 7 bases fitting TRBD2. The CDR3 runs 16 residues. V lost 2 bases, J lost 4 bases, and 9 bases stayed unmatched. The germline V gene encodes CDR1 SEHNR and CDR2 FQNEAQ (reference sequence). The chain's CDR3 is CASSLRLAAGADTQYF. Here the CDR3 DNA reads TGTGCCAGCAGCTTACGACTAGCAGCTGGGGCAGATACGCAGTATTTT.

The rearrangement joins TRBV28 to TRBJ2-5; 10 bases match TRBD2. V trimming: 2 bases; J trimming: 1 base; junction bases outside the gene matches: 1. The germline V gene has CDR1 MDHEN and CDR2 SYDVKM. The CDR3 loop spans 15 amino acids. As DNA, the CDR3 is TGTGCCAGCAGTTTACTAGCGGGGGTCCAAGAGACCCAGTACTTC. Translated, it gives CASSLLAGVQETQYF.

This chain connects TRBV6-6 to TRBJ1-2, with a tentative D call TRBD1 (6 bases). CDR1 is MNHNY and CDR2 is SVGAGI in the germline V gene (reference sequence). Trimming shortened V by 4 bases and J by 4 bases, and 13 bases separated the two germline ends. This CDR3 comprises 14 residues. CDR3 in amino acids: CASSWGAVAYGYTF. The CDR3 DNA sequence: TGTGCCAGCAGTTGGGGGGCAGTTGCCTATGGCTACACCTTC.

The chain recombines TRBV4-1 with TRBJ2-7; TRBD1 aligns across 8 bases. V lost 6 bases and J lost 5; bases outside the gene matches: 9. The germline gives CDR1 MGHRA, CDR2 YSYEKL. The CDR3 runs 14 residues. Here the CDR3 reads CASSLGQGAHEQYF. DNA of the CDR3: TGCGCCAGCAGTTTGGGCCAGGGGGCACACGAGCAGTACTTC.